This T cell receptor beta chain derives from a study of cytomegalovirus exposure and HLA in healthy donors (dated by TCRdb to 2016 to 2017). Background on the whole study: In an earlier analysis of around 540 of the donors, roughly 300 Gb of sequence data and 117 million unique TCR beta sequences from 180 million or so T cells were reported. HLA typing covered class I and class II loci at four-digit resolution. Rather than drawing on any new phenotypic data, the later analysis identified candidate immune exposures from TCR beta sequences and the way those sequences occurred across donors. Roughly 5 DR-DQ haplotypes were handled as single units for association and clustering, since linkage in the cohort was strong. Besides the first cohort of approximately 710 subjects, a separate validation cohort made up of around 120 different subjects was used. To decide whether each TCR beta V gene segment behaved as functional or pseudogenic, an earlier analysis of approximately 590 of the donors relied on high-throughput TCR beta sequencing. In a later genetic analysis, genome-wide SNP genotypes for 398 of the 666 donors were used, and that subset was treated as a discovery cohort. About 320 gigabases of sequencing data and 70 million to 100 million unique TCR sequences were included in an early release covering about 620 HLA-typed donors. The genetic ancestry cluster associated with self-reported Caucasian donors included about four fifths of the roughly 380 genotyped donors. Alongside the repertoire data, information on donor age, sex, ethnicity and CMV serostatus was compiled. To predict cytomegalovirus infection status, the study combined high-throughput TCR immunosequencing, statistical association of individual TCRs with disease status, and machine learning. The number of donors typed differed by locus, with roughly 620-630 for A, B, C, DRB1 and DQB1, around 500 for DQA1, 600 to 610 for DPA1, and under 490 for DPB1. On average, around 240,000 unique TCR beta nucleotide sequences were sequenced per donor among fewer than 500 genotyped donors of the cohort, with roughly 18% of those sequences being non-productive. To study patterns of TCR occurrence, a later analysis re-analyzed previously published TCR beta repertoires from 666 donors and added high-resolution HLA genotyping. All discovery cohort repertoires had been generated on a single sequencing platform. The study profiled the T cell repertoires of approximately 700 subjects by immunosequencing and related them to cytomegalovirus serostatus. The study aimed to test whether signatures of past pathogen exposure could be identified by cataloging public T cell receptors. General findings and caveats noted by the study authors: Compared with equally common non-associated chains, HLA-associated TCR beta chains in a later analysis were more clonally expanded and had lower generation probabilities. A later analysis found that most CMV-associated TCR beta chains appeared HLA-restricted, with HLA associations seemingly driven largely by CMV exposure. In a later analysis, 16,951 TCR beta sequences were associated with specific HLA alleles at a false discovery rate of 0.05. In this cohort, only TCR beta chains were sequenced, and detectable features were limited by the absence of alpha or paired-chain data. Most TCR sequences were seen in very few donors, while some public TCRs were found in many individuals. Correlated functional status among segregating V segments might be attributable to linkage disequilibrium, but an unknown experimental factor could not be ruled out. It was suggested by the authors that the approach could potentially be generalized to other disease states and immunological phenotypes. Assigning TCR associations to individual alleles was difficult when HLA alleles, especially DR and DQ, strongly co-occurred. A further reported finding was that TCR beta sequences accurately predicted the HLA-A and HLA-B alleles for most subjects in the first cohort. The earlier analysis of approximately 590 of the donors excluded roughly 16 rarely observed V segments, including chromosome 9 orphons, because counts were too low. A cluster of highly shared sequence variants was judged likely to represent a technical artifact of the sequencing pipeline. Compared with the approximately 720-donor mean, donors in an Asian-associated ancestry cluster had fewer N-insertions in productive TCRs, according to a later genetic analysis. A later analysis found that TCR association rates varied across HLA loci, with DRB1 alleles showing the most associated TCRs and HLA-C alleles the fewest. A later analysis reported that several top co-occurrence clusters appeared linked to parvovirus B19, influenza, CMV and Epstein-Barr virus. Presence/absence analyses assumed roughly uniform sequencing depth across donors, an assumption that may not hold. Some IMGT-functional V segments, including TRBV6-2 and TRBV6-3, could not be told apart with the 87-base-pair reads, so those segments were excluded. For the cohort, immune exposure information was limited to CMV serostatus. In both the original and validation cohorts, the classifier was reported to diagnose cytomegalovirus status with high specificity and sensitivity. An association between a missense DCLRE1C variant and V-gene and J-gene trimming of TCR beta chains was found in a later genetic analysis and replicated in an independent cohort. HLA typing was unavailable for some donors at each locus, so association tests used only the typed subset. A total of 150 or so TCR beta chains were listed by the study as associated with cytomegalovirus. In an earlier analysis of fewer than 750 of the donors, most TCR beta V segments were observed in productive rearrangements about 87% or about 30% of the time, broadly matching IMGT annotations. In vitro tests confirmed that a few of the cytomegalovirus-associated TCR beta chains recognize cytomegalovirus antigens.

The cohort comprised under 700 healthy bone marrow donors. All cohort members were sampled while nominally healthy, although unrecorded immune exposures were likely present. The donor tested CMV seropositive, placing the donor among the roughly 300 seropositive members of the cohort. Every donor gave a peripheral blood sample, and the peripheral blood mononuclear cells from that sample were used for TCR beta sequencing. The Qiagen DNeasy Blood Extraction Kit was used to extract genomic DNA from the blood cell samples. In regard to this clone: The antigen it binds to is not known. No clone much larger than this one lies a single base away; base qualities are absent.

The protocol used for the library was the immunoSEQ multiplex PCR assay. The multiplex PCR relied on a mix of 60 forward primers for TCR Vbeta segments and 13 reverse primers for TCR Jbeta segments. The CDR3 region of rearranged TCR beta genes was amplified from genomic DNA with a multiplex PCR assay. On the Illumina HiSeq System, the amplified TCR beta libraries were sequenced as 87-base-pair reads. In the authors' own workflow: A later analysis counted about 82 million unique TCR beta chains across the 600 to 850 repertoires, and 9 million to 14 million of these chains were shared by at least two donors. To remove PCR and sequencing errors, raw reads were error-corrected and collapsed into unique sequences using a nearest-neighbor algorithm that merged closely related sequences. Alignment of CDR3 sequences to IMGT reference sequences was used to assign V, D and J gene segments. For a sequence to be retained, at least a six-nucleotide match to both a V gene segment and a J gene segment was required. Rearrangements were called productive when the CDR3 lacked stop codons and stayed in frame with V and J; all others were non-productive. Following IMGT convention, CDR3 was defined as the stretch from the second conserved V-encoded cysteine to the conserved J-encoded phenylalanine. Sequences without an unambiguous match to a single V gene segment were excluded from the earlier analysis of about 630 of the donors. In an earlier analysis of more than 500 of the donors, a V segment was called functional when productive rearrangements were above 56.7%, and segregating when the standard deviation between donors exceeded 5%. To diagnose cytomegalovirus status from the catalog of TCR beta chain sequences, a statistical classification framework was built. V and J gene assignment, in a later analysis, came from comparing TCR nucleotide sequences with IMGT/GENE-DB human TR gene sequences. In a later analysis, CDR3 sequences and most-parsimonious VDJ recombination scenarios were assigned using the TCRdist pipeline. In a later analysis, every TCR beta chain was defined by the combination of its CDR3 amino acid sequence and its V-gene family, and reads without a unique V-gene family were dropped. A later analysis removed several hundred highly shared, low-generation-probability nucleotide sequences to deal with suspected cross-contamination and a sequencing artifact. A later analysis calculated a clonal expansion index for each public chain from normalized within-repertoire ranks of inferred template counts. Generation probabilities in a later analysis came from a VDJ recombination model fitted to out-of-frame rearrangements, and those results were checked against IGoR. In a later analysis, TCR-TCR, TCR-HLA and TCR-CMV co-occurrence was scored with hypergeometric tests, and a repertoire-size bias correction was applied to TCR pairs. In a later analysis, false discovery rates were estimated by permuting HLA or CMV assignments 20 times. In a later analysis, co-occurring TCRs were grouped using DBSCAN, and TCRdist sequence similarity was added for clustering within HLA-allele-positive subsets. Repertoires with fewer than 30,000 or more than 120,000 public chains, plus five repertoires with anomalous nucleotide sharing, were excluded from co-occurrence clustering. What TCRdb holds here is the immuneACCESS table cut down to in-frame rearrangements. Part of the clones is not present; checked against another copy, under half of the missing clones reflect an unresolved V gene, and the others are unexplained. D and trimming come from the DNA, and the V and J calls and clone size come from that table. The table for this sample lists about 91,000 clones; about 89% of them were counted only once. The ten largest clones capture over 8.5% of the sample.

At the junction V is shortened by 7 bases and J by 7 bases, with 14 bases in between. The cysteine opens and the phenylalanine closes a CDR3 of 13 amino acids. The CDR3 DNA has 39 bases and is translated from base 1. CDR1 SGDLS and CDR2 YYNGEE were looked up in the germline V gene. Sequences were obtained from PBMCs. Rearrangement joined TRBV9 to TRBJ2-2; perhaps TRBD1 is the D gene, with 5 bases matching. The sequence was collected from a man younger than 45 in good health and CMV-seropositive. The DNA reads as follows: TGTGCCAGCTCCCTTGGCAGGGTCGGGGAGCTGTTTTTT. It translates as CASSLGRVGELFF.